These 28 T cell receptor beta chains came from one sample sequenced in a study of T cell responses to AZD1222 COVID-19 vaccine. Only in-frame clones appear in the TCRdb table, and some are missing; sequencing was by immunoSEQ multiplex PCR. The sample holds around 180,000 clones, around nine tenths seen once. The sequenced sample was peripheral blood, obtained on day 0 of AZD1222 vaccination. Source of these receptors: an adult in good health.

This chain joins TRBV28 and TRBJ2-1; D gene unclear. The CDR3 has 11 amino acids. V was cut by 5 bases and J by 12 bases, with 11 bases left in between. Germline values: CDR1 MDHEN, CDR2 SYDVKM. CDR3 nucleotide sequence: TGTGCCAGCAGTCCTAGGAAGGCGCAGTTCTTC. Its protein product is CASSPRKAQFF.

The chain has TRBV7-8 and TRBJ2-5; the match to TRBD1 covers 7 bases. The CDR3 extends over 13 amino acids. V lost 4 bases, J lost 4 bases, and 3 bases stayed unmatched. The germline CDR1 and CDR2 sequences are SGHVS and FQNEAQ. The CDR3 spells CASSSRGSETQYF. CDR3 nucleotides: TGTGCCAGCAGCTCCAGGGGGTCAGAGACCCAGTACTTC.

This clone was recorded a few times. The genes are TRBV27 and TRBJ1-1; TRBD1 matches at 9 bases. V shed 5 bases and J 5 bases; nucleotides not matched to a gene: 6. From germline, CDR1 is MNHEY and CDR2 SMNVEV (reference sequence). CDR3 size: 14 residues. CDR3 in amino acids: CASSLGTGITEAFF. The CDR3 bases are TGTGCCAGCAGTCTAGGGACAGGGATAACTGAAGCTTTCTTT.

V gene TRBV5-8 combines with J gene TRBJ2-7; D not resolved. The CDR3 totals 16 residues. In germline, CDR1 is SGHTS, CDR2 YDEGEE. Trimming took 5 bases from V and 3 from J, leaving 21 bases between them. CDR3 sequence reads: CASRPTVTDISYEQYF. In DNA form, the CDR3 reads TGTGCCAGCAGACCTACAGTCACTGATATCAGCTACGAGCAGTACTTC.

CDR3 DNA: TGTGCCAGCAGCGGTGCTAGCGGGGTTGAGCAGTTCTTC. Encoded protein: CASSGASGVEQFF. The chain uses TRBV9 and TRBJ2-1; 9 nucleotides line up with TRBD2. J lost 9 bases, V lost 3 bases, and 4 bases had no gene match. The CDR3 is 13 residues long. Germline values: CDR1 SGDLS, CDR2 YYNGEE.

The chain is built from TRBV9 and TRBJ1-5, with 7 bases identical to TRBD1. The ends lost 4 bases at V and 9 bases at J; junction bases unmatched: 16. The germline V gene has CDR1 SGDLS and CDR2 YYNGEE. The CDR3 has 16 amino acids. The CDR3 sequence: CASSTGDRSAGWPQHF. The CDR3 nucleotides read TGTGCCAGCAGCACAGGGGACCGCTCCGCTGGTTGGCCCCAGCATTTT.

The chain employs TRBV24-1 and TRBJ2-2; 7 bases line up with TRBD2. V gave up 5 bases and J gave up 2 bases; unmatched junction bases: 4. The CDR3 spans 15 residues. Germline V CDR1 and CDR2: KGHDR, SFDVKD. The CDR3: CATSGRGFNTGELFF. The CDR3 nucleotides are TGTGCCACCAGTGGGCGGGGGTTCAACACCGGGGAGCTGTTTTTT.

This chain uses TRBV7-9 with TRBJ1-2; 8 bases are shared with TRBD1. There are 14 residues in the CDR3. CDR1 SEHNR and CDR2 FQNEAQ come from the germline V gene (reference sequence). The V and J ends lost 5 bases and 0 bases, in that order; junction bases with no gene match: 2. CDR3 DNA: TGTGCCAGCAGCCCGACAGGGGCTAACTATGGCTACACCTTC. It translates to CASSPTGANYGYTF. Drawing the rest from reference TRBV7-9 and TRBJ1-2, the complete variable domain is DTGVSQNPRHKITKRGQNVTFRCDPISEHNRLYWYRQTLGQGPEFLTYFQNEAQLEKSRLLSDRFSAERPKGSFSTLEIQRTEQGDSAMYLCASSPTGANYGYTFGSGTRLTVV.

The CDR3 coding sequence is TGTGCCAGCAGCTTAGAGGGGACAGCTAGCACAGATACGCAGTATTTT. Translation: CASSLEGTASTDTQYF. This chain uses TRBV7-6 with TRBJ2-3; 7 nucleotides line up with TRBD1. The CDR3 is 16 residues long. Trimming cost V 1 base and J 0 bases; bases outside gene matches: 4. Germline CDR1 and CDR2: SGHVS and FNYEAQ.

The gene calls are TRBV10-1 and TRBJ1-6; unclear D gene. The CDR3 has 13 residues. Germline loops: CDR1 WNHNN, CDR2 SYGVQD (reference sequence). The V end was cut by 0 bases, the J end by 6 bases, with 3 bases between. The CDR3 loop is CASSESPNSPLHF. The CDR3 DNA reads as TGCGCCAGCAGTGAGTCCCCTAATTCACCCCTCCACTTT.

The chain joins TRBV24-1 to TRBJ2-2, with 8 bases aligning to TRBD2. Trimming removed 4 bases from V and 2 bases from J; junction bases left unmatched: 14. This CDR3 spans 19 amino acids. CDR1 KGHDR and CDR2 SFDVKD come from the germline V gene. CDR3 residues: CATSDPAGSGTSNTGELFF. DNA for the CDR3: TGTGCCACCAGTGACCCTGCCGGTAGCGGGACTTCCAACACCGGGGAGCTGTTTTTT.

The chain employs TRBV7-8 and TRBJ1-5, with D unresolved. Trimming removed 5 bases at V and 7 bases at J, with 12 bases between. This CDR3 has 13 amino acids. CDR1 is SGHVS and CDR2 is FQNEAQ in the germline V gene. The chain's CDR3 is CASSKGPRQPQHF. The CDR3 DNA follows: TGTGCCAGCAGCAAAGGACCCAGGCAGCCCCAGCATTTT.

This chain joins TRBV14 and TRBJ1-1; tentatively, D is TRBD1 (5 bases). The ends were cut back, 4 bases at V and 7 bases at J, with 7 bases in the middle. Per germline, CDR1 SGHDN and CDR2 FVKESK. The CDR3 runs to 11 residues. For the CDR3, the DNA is TGTGCCAGCAGCCTAACAGGTGAAGCTTTCTTT. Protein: CASSLTGEAFF.

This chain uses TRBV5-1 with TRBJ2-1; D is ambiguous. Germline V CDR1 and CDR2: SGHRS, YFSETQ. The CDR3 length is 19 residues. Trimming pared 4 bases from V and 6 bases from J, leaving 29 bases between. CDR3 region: CASSPTYQLPRVKGNEQFF. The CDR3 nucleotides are TGCGCCAGCAGCCCAACCTACCAACTCCCACGAGTGAAAGGCAATGAGCAGTTCTTC.

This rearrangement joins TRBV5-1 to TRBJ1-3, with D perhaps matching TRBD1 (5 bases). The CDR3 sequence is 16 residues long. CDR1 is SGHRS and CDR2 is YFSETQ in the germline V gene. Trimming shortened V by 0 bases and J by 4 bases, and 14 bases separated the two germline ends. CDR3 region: CASSLAATDQGNTIYF. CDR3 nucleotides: TGCGCCAGCAGCTTGGCCGCGACAGATCAGGGAAACACCATATATTTT.

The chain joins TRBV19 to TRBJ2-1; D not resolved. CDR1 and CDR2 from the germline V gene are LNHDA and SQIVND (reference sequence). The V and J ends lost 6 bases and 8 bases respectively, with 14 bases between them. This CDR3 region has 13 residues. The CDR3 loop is CASSRLERDEQFF. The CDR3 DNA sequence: TGTGCCAGTAGCCGCTTAGAGAGAGATGAGCAGTTCTTC.

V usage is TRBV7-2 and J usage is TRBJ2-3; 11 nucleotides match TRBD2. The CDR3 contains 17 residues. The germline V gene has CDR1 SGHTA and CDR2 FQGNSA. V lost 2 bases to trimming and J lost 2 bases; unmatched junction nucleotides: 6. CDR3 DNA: TGTGCCAGCAGCTTAACACTAGCGGGGGTGAACACAGATACGCAGTATTTT. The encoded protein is CASSLTLAGVNTDTQYF.

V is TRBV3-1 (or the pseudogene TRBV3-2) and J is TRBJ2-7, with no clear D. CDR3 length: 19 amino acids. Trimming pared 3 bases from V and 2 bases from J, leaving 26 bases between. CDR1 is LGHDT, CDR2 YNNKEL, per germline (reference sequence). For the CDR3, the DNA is TGTGCCAGCAGCCATAAAAGTGGGCGTCCTCGGACCGGCACCTACGAGCAGTACTTC. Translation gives CASSHKSGRPRTGTYEQYF.

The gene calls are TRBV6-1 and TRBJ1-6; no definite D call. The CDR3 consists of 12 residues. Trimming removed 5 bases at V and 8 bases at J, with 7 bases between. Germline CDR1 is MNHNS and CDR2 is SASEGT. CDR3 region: CASSRKDSPLHF. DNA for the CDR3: TGTGCCAGCAGTAGGAAGGATTCACCCCTCCACTTT.

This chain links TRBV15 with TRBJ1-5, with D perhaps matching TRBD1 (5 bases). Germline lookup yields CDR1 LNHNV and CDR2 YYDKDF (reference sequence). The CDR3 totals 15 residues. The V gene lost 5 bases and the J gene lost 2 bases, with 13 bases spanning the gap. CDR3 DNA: TGTGCCACCAGCGCCCGGGACTGGGGCAATCAGCCCCAGCATTTT. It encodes CATSARDWGNQPQHF.

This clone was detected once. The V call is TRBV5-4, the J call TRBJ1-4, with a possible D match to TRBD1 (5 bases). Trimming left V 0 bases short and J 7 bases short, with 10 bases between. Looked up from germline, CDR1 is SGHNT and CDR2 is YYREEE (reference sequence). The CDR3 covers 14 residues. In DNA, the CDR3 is TGTGCCAGCAGCTTGGGGGAGGGACGTGAAAAACTGTTTTTT. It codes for CASSLGEGREKLFF.

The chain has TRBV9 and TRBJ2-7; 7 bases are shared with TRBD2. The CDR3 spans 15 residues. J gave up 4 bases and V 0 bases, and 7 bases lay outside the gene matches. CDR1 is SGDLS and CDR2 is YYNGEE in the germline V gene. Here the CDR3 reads CASSVGGEGLYEQYF. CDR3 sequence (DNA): TGTGCCAGCAGCGTAGGAGGGGAGGGTCTGTACGAGCAGTACTTC. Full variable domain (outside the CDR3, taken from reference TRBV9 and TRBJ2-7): DSGVTQTPKHLITATGQRVTLRCSPRSGDLSVYWYQQSLDQGLQFLIQYYNGEERAKGNILERFSAQQFPDLHSELNLSSLELGDSALYFCASSVGGEGLYEQYFGPGTRLTVT.

The CDR3: CASSSEDTYSYNEQFF. CDR3 DNA: TGTGCCAGCAGCTCAGAGGACACTTACTCCTACAATGAGCAGTTCTTC. V usage is TRBV7-9 and J usage is TRBJ2-1, with a weak D call TRBD1 (5 bases). There are 16 residues in the CDR3. V dropped 4 bases and J dropped 0 bases, with 13 bases sitting between them. Looked up from germline, CDR1 is SEHNR and CDR2 is FQNEAQ (reference sequence).

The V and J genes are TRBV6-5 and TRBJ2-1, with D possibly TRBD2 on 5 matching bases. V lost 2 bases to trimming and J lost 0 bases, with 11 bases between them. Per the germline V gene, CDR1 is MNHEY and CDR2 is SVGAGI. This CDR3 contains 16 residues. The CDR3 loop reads CASSYAGGSSYNEQFF. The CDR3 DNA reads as TGTGCCAGCAGTTACGCGGGCGGTAGCTCCTACAATGAGCAGTTCTTC.

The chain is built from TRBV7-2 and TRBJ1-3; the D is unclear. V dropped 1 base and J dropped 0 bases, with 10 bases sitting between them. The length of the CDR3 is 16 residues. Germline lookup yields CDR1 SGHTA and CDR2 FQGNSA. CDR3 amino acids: CASSLDRWGSGNTIYF. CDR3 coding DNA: TGTGCCAGCAGCTTAGACCGGTGGGGCTCTGGAAACACCATATATTTT.

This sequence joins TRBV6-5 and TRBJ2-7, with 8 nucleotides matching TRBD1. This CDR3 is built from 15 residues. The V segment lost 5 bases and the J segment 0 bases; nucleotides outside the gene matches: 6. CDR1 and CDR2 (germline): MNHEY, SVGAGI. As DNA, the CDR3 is TGTGCCAGCAGTCGACAGGGGCCGAGCTCCTACGAGCAGTACTTC. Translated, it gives CASSRQGPSSYEQYF.

CDR3 DNA: TGTGCCAGCAGCGCTTCGGGACAGGGCTACGAGCAGTACTTC. Amino acid sequence: CASSASGQGYEQYF. This chain uses TRBV7-8 with TRBJ2-7; 9 nucleotides line up with TRBD1. This CDR3 has 14 residues. The ends lost 5 bases at V and 3 bases at J; junction bases unmatched: 5. In germline, CDR1 is SGHVS, CDR2 FQNEAQ.

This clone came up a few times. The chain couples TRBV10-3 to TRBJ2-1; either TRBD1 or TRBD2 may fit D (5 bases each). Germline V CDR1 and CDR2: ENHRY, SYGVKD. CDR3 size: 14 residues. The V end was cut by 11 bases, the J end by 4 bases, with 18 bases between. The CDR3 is CAANRDGSYNEQFF. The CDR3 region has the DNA TGTGCCGCCAACCGGGACGGAAGTTACAATGAGCAGTTCTTC.